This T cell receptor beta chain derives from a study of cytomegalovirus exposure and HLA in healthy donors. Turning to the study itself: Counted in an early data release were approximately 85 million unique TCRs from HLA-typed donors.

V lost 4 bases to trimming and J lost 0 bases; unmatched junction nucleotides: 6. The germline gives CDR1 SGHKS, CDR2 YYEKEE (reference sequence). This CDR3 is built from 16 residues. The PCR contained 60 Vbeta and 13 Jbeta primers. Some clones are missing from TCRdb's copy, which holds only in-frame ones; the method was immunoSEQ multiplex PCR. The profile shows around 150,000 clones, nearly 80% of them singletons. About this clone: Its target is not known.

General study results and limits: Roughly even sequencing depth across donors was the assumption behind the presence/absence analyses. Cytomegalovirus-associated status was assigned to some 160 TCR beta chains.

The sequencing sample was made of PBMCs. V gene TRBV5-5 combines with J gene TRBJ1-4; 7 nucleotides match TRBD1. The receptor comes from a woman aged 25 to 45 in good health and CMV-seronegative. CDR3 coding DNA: TGTGCCAGCAGCCTCCGGGACAGTGCAACTAATGAAAAACTGTTTTTT. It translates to CASSLRDSATNEKLFF.